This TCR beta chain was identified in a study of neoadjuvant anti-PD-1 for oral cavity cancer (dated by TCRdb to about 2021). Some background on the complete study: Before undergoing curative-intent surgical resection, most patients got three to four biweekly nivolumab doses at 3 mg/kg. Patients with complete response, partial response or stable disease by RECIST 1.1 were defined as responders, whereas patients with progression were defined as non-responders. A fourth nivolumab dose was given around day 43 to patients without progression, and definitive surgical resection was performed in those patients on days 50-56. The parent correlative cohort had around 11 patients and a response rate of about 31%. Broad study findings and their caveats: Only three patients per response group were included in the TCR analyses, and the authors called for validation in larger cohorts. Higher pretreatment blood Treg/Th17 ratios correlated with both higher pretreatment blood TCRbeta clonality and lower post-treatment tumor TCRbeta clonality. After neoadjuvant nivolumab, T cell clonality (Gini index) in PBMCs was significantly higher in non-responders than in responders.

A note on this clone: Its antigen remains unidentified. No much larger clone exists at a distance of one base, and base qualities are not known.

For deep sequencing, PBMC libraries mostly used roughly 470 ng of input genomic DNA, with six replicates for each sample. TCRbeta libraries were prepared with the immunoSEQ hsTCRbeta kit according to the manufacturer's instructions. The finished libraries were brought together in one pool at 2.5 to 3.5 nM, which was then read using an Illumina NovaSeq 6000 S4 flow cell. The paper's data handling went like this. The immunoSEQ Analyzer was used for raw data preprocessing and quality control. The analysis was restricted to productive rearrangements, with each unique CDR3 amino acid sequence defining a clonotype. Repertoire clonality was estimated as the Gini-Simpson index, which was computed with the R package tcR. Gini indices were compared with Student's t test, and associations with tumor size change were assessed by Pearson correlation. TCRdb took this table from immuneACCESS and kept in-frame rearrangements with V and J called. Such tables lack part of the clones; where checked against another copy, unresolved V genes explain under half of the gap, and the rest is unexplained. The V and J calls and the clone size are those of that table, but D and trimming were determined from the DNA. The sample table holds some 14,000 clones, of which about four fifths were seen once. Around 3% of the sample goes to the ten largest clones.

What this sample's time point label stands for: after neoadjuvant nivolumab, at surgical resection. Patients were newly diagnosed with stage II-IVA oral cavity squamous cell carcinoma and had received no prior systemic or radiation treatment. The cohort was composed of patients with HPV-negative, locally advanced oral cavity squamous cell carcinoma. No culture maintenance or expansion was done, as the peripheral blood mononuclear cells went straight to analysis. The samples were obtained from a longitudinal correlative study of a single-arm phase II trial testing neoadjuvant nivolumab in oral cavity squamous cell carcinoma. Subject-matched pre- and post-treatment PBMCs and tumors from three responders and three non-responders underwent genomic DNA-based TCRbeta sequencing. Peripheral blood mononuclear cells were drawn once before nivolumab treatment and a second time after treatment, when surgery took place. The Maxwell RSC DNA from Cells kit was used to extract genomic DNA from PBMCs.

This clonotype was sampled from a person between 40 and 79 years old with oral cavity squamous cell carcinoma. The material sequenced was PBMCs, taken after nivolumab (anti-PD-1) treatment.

The CDR3 protein: CASGAGGSYEQYF. The DNA reads as follows: TGTGCCAGCGGGGCCGGTGGGTCCTACGAGCAGTACTTC. This sequence uses TRBV27 and TRBJ2-7; possibly the D gene is TRBD1, per 5 matching bases. Including the terminal cysteine and phenylalanine, the CDR3 comprises 13 residues. The retained sequence is limited to the CDR3, 39 bases, with the frame set at the first base. According to the germline V gene (reference sequence), CDR1 reads MNHEY and CDR2 reads SMNVEV. V lost 8 bases and J lost 1 base; the stretch between them is 12 bases long.